A single sample gave rise to the 9 T cell receptor beta chains below, sequenced in a study of blood T cells in healthy people across ages (dated by TCRdb to 2014 to 2015). Library prep was done by 5' RACE. These reads were obtained on an Illumina HiSeq 2500. The second PCR ran for roughly 7 to 11 cycles and used a J-beta primer mix along with a sample-barcoded 5' primer. TCRdb reran the public reads through fastp at Q25 and MiXCR, keeping productive beta chains. Rows are unified per CDR3 protein, each entry keeping the most common DNA and genes. The sample table records 550,000 to 750,000 distinct CDR3 sequences; around a fifth of these occur just once. The leading ten clones occupy about 3.6% of the sample. Input material: blood. The source is a man in his 70s in good health.

The chain couples TRBV29-1 to TRBJ2-1; D is unclear. V shed 6 bases and J shed 4 bases, with 10 bases lying between them. Looked up from germline, CDR1 is SQVTM and CDR2 is ANQGSEA. The CDR3 runs 12 residues. The CDR3 DNA is TGCAGCGTCCCGGATAAATACAATGAGCAGTTCTTC. Protein: CSVPDKYNEQFF.

This clonotype was observed a few times. The chain links TRBV5-4 to TRBJ2-5; 9 bases map to TRBD2. The J call may be wrong; the DNA end is better matched by TRBJ2-7. Germline V gene sequence: CDR1 SGHNT, CDR2 YYREEE (reference sequence). The CDR3 length is 15 residues. The CDR3 loop reads CASSSNPSGVYEQYF. CDR3 sequence (DNA): TGTGCCAGCAGCTCGAATCCTAGCGGGGTCTACGAGCAGTACTTC.

The chain recombines TRBV20-1 with TRBJ2-3; D gene ambiguous. The CDR3 consists of 13 residues. Germline V CDR1 and CDR2: DFQATT, SNEGSKA (reference sequence). V was shortened by 3 bases and J by 2 bases, with 9 bases between the two germline ends. As DNA, the CDR3 is TGCAGTGCTAGCCCATCTTACACAGATACGCAGTATTTT. It codes for CSASPSYTDTQYF.

This sequence joins TRBV7-3 and TRBJ2-3; 8 positions match TRBD2. V lost 0 bases, J lost 11 bases, and 4 bases stayed unmatched. CDR3 length: 13 residues. In germline, CDR1 is SGHTA, CDR2 FQGTGA. Written as DNA, the CDR3 is TGTGCCAGCAGCTTAACATTACTAGCGGTGCAGTATTTT. This sequence encodes CASSLTLLAVQYF.

The chain carries TRBV20-1 and TRBJ2-5; TRBD1 is a possible D gene (6 bases). CDR3 size: 13 residues. Trimming left V 0 bases short and J 5 bases short, with 10 bases between. Germline V CDR1 and CDR2: DFQATT, SNEGSKA (reference sequence). The CDR3 DNA reads as TGCAGTGCTAGAGAGGGGGCTTTGGAGACCCAGTACTTC. Residues: CSAREGALETQYF.

This chain uses TRBV5-1 with TRBJ2-1, with D perhaps matching TRBD1 or TRBD2 (5 bases each). The CDR3 contains 16 residues. CDR1 is SGHRS, CDR2 YFSETQ, per germline. The V and J ends lost 0 bases and 0 bases respectively, with 10 bases between them. The CDR3 loop reads CASSLVPGPSYNEQFF. CDR3 nucleotides: TGCGCCAGCAGCTTGGTGCCGGGGCCCTCCTACAATGAGCAGTTCTTC.

A note on this clonotype: Sequence at one end of the junction differs from germline and may be a read error. The chain recombines TRBV6-1 with TRBJ1-2, with D possibly being TRBD1 (5 bases). The CDR3 loop spans 12 amino acids. CDR1 is MNHNS and CDR2 is SASEGT in the germline V gene. The DNA of the CDR3 is TGTGCCAGCAGTGAAGTACAGGTGGGCTACACTTTC. Translation: CASSEVQVGYTF.

This chain connects TRBV20-1 to TRBJ2-3; TRBD1 is a possible D gene (5 bases). This CDR3 comprises 15 residues. V lost 4 bases and J lost 3, with 17 bases in between. Looked up from germline, CDR1 is DFQATT and CDR2 is SNEGSKA (reference sequence). The DNA for the CDR3 is TGCAGTGCTACCGGCAGTGCAGGGTTAACAGATACGCAGTATTTT. This translates into CSATGSAGLTDTQYF.

The table lists this clonotype with a few counts. The chain joins TRBV20-1 to TRBJ1-4; a weak D match, TRBD1 (5 bases). The CDR3 extends over 15 amino acids. Germline assignment: CDR1 DFQATT and CDR2 SNEGSKA (reference sequence). V was shortened by 5 bases and J by 1 base, with 14 bases between the two germline ends. CDR3 coding DNA: TGCAGTGCTGCAAGAGGGGCTCAAACTAATGAAAAACTGTTTTTT. Residues: CSAARGAQTNEKLFF.